This TCR beta chain was found in a study of T cell changes during pregnancy in multiple sclerosis. Per the germline V gene, CDR1 is SGDLS and CDR2 is YYNGEE. The CDR3 extends over 15 amino acids. After removal of 0 bases from V and 3 bases from J, the junction contained 5 bases not matched to a gene. Repertoires were generated with immunoSEQ multiplex PCR, while TCRdb's copy carries only in-frame clones and drops some. Altogether around 30,000 clones are present, approximately 90% being singletons, with the ten largest covering roughly 3.5%. The clonotype comes from a female donor with multiple sclerosis, enrolled in a pregnancy study. V is TRBV9 and J is TRBJ1-1, with 7 bases lining up with TRBD1. The source was CD8+ T cells from peripheral blood mononuclear cells, collected in the third trimester of pregnancy. The CDR3 sequence: CASSVEGRGDTEAFF. The CDR3 nucleotides are TGTGCCAGCAGCGTAGAGGGCAGGGGGGACACTGAAGCTTTCTTT.